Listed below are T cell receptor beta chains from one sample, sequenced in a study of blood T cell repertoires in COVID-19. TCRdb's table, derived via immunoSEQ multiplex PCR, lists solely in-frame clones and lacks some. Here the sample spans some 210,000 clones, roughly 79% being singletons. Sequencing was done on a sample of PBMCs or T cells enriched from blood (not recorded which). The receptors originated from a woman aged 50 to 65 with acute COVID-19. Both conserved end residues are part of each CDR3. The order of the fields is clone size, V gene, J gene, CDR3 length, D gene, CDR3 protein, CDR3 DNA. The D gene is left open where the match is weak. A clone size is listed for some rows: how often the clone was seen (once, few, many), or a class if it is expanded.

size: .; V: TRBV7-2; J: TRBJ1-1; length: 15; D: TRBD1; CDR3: CASSLRDRGNTEAFF; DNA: TGTGCCAGCAGCTTACGGGACAGGGGGAACACTGAAGCTTTCTTT
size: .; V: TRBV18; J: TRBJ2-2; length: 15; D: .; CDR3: CASSPLPANTGELFF; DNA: TGTGCCAGCTCACCACTCCCCGCGAACACCGGGGAGCTGTTTTTT
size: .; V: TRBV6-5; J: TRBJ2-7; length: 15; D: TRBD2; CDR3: CASSYRASGRYEQYF; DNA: TGTGCCAGCAGTTATAGGGCTAGCGGGAGATACGAGCAGTACTTC
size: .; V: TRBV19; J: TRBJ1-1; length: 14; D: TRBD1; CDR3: CASSRDRANTEAFF; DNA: TGTGCCAGTAGTAGGGACAGGGCCAACACTGAAGCTTTCTTT
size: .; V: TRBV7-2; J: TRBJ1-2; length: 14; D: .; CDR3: CASSFPDSYYGYTF; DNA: TGTGCCAGCAGCTTTCCGGACAGTTACTATGGCTACACCTTC
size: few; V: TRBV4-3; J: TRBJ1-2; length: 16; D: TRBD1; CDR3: CASSQDLQGVGYGYTF; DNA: TGCGCCAGCAGCCAAGATCTTCAGGGGGTCGGTTATGGCTACACCTTC
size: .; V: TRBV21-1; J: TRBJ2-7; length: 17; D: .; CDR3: CASSKSLLVRLVKKQYF; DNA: TGTGCCAGCAGCAAAAGCCTCCTCGTCCGACTGGTAAAAAAGCAGTACTTC
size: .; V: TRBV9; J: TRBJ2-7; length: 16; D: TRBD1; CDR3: CASSVGGTGATYEQYF; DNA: TGTGCCAGCAGCGTAGGTGGGACAGGGGCCACCTACGAGCAGTACTTC
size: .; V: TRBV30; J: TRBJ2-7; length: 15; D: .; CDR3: CAWSPPRGDANEQYF; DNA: TGTGCCTGGAGTCCCCCAAGGGGTGACGCGAACGAGCAGTACTTC
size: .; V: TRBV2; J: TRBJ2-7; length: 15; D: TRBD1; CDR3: CASRDRFNTHYEQYF; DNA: TGTGCCAGCAGGGACAGGTTCAACACCCACTACGAGCAGTACTTC
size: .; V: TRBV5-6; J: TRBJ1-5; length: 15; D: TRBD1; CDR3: CASSLKTGWRQPQHF; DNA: TGTGCCAGCAGCCTAAAGACAGGGTGGAGACAGCCCCAGCATTTT
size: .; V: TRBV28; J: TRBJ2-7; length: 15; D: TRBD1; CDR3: CASSSPGTGGYEQYF; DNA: TGTGCCAGCAGTTCCCCTGGGACAGGGGGCTACGAGCAGTACTTC
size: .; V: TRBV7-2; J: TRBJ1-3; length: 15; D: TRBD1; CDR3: CASSLRTGGTDTIYF; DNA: TGTGCCAGCAGCCTCAGGACAGGGGGGACTGACACCATATATTTT
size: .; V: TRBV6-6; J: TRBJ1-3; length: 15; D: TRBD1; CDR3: CASSYGQGAGNTIYF; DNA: TGTGCCAGCAGTTACGGACAGGGGGCAGGAAACACCATATATTTT
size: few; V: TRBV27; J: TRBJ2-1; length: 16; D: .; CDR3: CASSPDLTSSYNEQFF; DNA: TGTGCCAGCAGTCCGGACTTGACGAGCTCCTACAATGAGCAGTTCTTC
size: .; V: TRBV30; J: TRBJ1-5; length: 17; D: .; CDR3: CAWSTSRGDRSNQPQHF; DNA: TGTGCCTGGAGTACCTCGAGGGGAGACAGGAGCAATCAGCCCCAGCATTTT
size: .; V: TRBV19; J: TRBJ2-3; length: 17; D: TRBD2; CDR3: CASSPRPSGGAVDTQYF; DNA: TGTGCCAGTAGTCCCCGCCCTAGCGGGGGGGCCGTAGATACGCAGTATTTT
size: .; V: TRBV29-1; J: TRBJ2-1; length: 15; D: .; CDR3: CSVEGLPARTGEQFF; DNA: TGCAGCGTTGAAGGTCTACCGGCCCGTACAGGTGAGCAGTTCTTC
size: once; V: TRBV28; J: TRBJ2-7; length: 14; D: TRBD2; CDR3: CASIRPGGSGEQYF; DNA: TGTGCCAGCATACGCCCGGGAGGGTCGGGGGAGCAGTACTTC
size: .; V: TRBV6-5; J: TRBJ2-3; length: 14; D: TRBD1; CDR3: CASSTRQGQDTQYF; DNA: TGTGCCAGCAGTACCCGACAGGGACAAGATACGCAGTATTTT
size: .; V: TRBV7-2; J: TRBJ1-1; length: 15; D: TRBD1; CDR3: CASSLALGGYTEAFF; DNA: TGTGCCAGCAGCTTAGCCTTAGGGGGCTACACTGAAGCTTTCTTT
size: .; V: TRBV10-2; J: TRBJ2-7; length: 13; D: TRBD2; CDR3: CASSLRGGAEQYF; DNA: TGCGCCAGCAGCCTTCGCGGGGGGGCCGAGCAGTACTTC
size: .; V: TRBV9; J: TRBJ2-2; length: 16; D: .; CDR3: CASSLSSEANTGELFF; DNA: TGTGCCAGCAGCCTCTCCTCAGAGGCGAACACCGGGGAGCTGTTTTTT
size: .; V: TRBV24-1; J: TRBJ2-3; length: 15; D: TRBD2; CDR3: CATSVPGLSTDTQYF; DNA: TGTGCCACCAGTGTACCGGGACTAAGCACAGATACGCAGTATTTT
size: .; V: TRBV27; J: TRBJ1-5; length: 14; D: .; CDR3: CASSPDRLRQPQHF; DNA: TGTGCCAGCAGCCCCGACAGGCTACGGCAGCCCCAGCATTTT
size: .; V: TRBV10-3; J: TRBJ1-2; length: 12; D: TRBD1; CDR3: CAISVDRVGYTF; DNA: TGTGCCATCAGTGTGGACAGGGTCGGCTACACCTTC
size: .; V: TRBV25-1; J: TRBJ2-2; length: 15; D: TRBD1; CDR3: CASSKDRVVTGELFF; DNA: TGTGCCAGCAGCAAGGACAGGGTGGTTACCGGGGAGCTGTTTTTT
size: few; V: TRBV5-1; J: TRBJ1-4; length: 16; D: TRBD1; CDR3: CASSSAPTGMNEKLFF; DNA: TGCGCCAGCAGCTCGGCCCCGACAGGGATGAATGAAAAACTGTTTTTT
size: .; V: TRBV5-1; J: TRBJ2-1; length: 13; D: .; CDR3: CASSLEDRTEQFF; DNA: TGCGCCAGCAGCTTGGAGGACAGAACGGAGCAGTTCTTC
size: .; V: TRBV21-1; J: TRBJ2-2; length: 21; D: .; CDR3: CASSKPPSRQLPIANTGELFF; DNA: TGTGCCAGCAGCAAACCGCCCAGCCGACAGTTACCCATCGCGAACACCGGGGAGCTGTTTTTT
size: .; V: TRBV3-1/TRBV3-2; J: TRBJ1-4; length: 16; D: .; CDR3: CASSHGRKGYNEKLFF; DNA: TGTGCCAGCAGCCATGGGAGGAAGGGGTATAATGAAAAACTGTTTTTT
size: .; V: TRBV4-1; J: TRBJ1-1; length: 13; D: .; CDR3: CASSPTANTEAFF; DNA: TGCGCCAGCAGCCCGACAGCGAACACTGAAGCTTTCTTT
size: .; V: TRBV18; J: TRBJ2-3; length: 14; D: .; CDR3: CASSPQRTTDTQYF; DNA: TGTGCCAGCTCACCACAGCGTACCACAGATACGCAGTATTTT
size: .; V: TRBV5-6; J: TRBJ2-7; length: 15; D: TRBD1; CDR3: CASSLGTGKIYEQYF; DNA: TGTGCCAGCAGCTTGGGGACAGGTAAAATCTACGAGCAGTACTTC
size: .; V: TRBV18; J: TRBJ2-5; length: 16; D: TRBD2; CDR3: CASSPARGDVPGTQYF; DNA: TGTGCCAGCTCACCCGCCCGGGGGGACGTACCAGGTACCCAGTACTTC
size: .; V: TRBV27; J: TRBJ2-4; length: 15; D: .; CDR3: CASSFITEAKNIQYF; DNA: TGTGCCAGCAGTTTTATAACGGAGGCCAAAAACATTCAGTACTTC
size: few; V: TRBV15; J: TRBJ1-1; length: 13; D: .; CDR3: CATSLKRDTEAFF; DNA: TGTGCCACCAGCCTGAAACGGGACACTGAAGCTTTCTTT
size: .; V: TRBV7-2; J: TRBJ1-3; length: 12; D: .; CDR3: CASSLDANTIYF; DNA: TGTGCCAGCAGCTTAGACGCGAACACCATATATTTT
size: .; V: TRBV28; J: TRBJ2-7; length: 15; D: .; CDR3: CASSQSGGRSYEQYF; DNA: TGTGCCAGCAGCCAGAGCGGAGGCCGCTCCTACGAGCAGTACTTC
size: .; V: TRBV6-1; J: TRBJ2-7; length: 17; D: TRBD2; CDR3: CASSEARGSSRGYEQYF; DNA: TGTGCCAGCAGTGAAGCGCGGGGGTCCTCTAGGGGATACGAGCAGTACTTC
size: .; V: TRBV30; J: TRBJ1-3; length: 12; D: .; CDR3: CAWSPLGNTIYF; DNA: TGTGCCTGGAGTCCACTCGGAAACACCATATATTTT
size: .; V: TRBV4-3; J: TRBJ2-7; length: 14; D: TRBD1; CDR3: CASSLGTGAGEQYF; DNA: TGCGCCAGCAGCCTCGGGACAGGGGCCGGGGAGCAGTACTTC
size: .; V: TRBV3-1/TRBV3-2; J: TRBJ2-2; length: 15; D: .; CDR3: CASSPQGRNTGELFF; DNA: TGTGCCAGCAGCCCCCAGGGGAGGAACACCGGGGAGCTGTTTTTT
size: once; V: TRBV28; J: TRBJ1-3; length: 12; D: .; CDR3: CASSFSLNTIYF; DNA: TGTGCCAGCAGTTTTTCGTTAAACACCATATATTTT
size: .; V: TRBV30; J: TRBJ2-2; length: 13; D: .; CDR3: CAWETIRLGELFF; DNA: TGTGCCTGGGAAACAATCCGACTCGGGGAGCTGTTTTTT
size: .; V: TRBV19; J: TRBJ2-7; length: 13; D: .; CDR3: CASSTGVGYEQYF; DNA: TGTGCCAGTAGCACAGGTGTTGGCTACGAGCAGTACTTC
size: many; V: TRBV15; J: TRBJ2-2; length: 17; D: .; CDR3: CATSRDSSQGNTGELFF; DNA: TGTGCCACCAGCAGAGATTCTTCACAGGGAAACACCGGGGAGCTGTTTTTT